Below, 23 T cell receptor beta chains from the same sample are listed, as sequenced in a study of regulatory T cells in long-lasting Graves disease (dated by TCRdb to about 2021). To prepare the library, multiplex PCR was applied. Reads for this sample came from an Illumina HiSeq 4000. TCR beta libraries were built with iRepertoire HTBI primers and Arm-PCR amplification of CDR3 regions. TCRdb ran its own pipeline on the public reads, namely fastp trimming at Q25 and MiXCR clone calling, and kept in-frame beta chains. Here each entry gathers all rows of one CDR3 protein and keeps the most common genes and DNA. This sample has about 470,000 distinct CDR3 sequences in its table, and 20% to 25% of those were observed once. The biggest ten clones account for less than 9% of the sample. The time point label for this specimen denotes: persistent/refractory GD, antithyroid drugs over 5 years with positive TRAb. RNA was extracted from PBMCs in TRIzol for both TCR sequencing and RNA sequencing.

The material sequenced was peripheral blood mononuclear cells (PBMCs), taken when the disease was refractory, from a patient treated with antithyroid drugs. The receptors stem from a female donor with Graves disease.

This clonotype was recorded many times. J is TRBJ2-5 and V is TRBV6-9; tentatively, D is TRBD2 (6 bases). In germline, CDR1 is MNHGY, CDR2 SVAAGI. This CDR3 is built from 14 residues. V was shortened by 3 bases and J by 7 bases, with 15 bases between the two germline ends. CDR3 nucleotides: TGTGCCAGCAGTTACGAGTCTGCGGGGTTGACCCAGTACTTC. The encoded protein is CASSYESAGLTQYF.

V gene TRBV6-5 combines with J gene TRBJ1-5; maybe TRBD1 (5 bases). This CDR3 is 16 amino acids long. The V and J ends lost 4 bases and 0 bases respectively, with 13 bases between them. Germline V gene data show CDR1 as MNHEY and CDR2 as SVGAGI. CDR3 in amino acids: CASSWQGDYSNQPQHF. The DNA for the CDR3 is TGTGCCAGCAGTTGGCAGGGAGATTATAGCAATCAGCCCCAGCATTTT.

This clonotype was recorded at least ten times. V gene TRBV11-2 combines with J gene TRBJ1-1; no definite D call. Trimming pared 0 bases from V and 1 base from J, leaving 6 bases between. The germline CDR1 and CDR2 sequences are SGHAT and FQNNGV. The CDR3 totals 14 residues. The CDR3 DNA reads as TGTGCCAGCAGCTTAGAGGCGAGGAACACTGAAGCTTTCTTT. Amino acid sequence: CASSLEARNTEAFF.

The rearrangement links TRBV20-1 to TRBJ2-2; TRBD2 matches at 14 bases. Germline values: CDR1 DFQATT, CDR2 SNEGSKA (reference sequence). The CDR3 is made up of 14 amino acids. The junction had 4 bases not matched to a gene; V was cut back by 6 bases and J by 7 bases. DNA of the CDR3: TGCAGTGCACCCGGACTAGCGGGAGGCGGGGAGCTGTTTTTT. It specifies CSAPGLAGGGELFF.

Here the CDR3 reads CASSSPSGLAGGNEQFF. The CDR3 nucleotides are TGTGCCAGCAGCTCCCCGTCGGGACTAGCGGGGGGAAATGAGCAGTTCTTC. The chain links TRBV11-3 to TRBJ2-5; 15 nucleotides line up with TRBD2. The DNA end is a closer match to TRBJ2-1, so the J assignment may be wrong. The CDR3 has 17 residues. The germline V gene encodes CDR1 SGHNT and CDR2 YENEEA.

The table lists this clonotype with many counts. This chain joins TRBV20-1 and TRBJ2-3; the D gene could be TRBD1 or TRBD2 (5 bases each). This CDR3 has 13 residues. V was pared by 5 bases and J by 0 bases, with 9 bases between. Germline V CDR1 and CDR2: DFQATT, SNEGSKA (reference sequence). CDR3 DNA: TGCAGTGCTCGGGACGGAAGCACAGATACGCAGTATTTT. Residues: CSARDGSTDTQYF.

V usage is TRBV7-9 and J usage is TRBJ1-5; TRBD1 matches 8 bases. Germline loops: CDR1 SEHNR, CDR2 FQNEAQ (reference sequence). The V segment lost 8 bases and the J segment 6 bases; nucleotides outside the gene matches: 15. The CDR3 is 16 amino acids. In nucleotides, the CDR3 is TGTGCCAGCCCAATCCTTTCAGGACAGGGATGTCAGCCCCAGCATTTT. It encodes CASPILSGQGCQPQHF.

This clonotype was counted at least ten times. V and J are TRBV5-1 and TRBJ2-2; possible D gene TRBD1, 6 bases. V lost 0 bases, J lost 1 base, and 10 bases lay in between. Germline V gives CDR1 SGHRS, CDR2 YFSETQ. The CDR3 has 16 amino acids. For the CDR3, the DNA is TGCGCCAGCAGCTTGGCGATAGGGGGGAACACCGGGGAGCTGTTTTTT. Its protein product is CASSLAIGGNTGELFF. The entire variable domain, with the rest obtained from reference TRBV5-1 and TRBJ2-2, is as follows: KAGVTQTPRYLIKTRGQQVTLSCSPISGHRSVSWYQQTPGQGLQFLFEYFSETQRNKGNFPGRFSGRQFSNSRSEMNVSTLELGDSALYLCASSLAIGGNTGELFFGEGSRLTVL.

The V gene is TRBV6-2 or TRBV6-3, the J gene TRBJ2-7, with D perhaps matching TRBD1 or TRBD2 (5 bases each). This CDR3 has 17 amino acids. Between the trimmed V and J ends, which lost 2 bases and 2 bases, there was a span of 19 bases. Germline assignment: CDR1 MNHEY and CDR2 SVGEGT. The CDR3 sequence is CASSYSGDQSTTYEQYF. The CDR3 DNA is TGTGCCAGCAGTTACAGTGGGGACCAAAGTACTACCTACGAGCAGTACTTC.

This clonotype was found many times. Written as DNA, the CDR3 is TGTGCCAGCAGTACCTCGAGGGGCACTGAAGCTTTCTTT. It yields the protein CASSTSRGTEAFF. The genes are TRBV2 and TRBJ1-1; D is perhaps TRBD1 (5 bases). V was shortened by 5 bases and J by 4 bases, with 11 bases between the two germline ends. Germline V gene sequence: CDR1 SNHLY, CDR2 FYNNEI. The CDR3 runs to 13 residues.

This clonotype has a handful of counts. V and J are TRBV19 and TRBJ2-2; 10 nucleotides line up with TRBD2. J gave up 8 bases and V 3 bases, and 12 bases lay outside the gene matches. Germline assignment: CDR1 LNHDA and CDR2 SQIVND (reference sequence). There are 17 residues in the CDR3. The CDR3 DNA sequence: TGTGCCAGTAGTATCCCCCCCGGTCTAGCGGGAGTTGGGGAGCTGTTTTTT. It translates to CASSIPPGLAGVGELFF.

This clonotype has just one count. The chain joins TRBV27 to TRBJ2-3; 10 bases map to TRBD2. V trimming: 5 bases; J trimming: 4 bases; junction bases outside the gene matches: 15. The CDR3 is 18 amino acids. Germline V lookup: CDR1 MNHEY, CDR2 SMNVEV (reference sequence). The CDR3 spells CASSKAGGPNSGPDTQYF. The CDR3 nucleotides are TGTGCCAGCAGTAAAGCGGGAGGGCCTAACTCTGGCCCAGATACGCAGTATTTT.

This clonotype was picked up a small number of times. The rearrangement uses TRBV20-1 and TRBJ1-1; 8 bases match TRBD1. Germline loops: CDR1 DFQATT, CDR2 SNEGSKA (reference sequence). This CDR3 comprises 15 residues. The V and J ends lost 0 bases and 5 bases, in that order; junction bases with no gene match: 8. CDR3 loop: CSARETTGGKTEAFF. CDR3 DNA: TGCAGTGCTAGAGAAACCACAGGGGGGAAGACTGAAGCTTTCTTT.

This clonotype was recorded a few times. The junction differs from germline at one of its ends, possibly a read error. The rearrangement joins TRBV6-2 or TRBV6-3 to TRBJ1-1; D uncertain. This CDR3 contains 11 residues. Per the germline V gene, CDR1 is MNHEY and CDR2 is SVGEGT. CDR3 sequence: CVSSYKNEAFF. The CDR3 DNA is TGTGTCAGCAGTTACAAGAATGAAGCTTTCTTT.

This clonotype appeared many times. This chain connects TRBV28 to TRBJ1-2; 9 bases agree with TRBD1. With 8 bases clipped from V and 3 bases from J, the junction kept 10 bases outside the gene matches. The CDR3 covers 15 residues. The V gene's germline CDR1 is MDHEN and CDR2 SYDVKM. Written as DNA, the CDR3 is TGTGCCAGCCTCCTGAGCAGGACAGGGGACTATGGCTACACCTTC. It is translated as CASLLSRTGDYGYTF.

This clonotype showed up many times. The gene calls are TRBV20-1 and TRBJ2-5; 13 bases align to TRBD2. V gave up 5 bases and J gave up 5 bases; unmatched junction bases: 8. The V gene's germline CDR1 is DFQATT and CDR2 SNEGSKA (reference sequence). This CDR3 is built from 15 residues. This chain's CDR3 is CSAGGLAGKEETQYF. The DNA for the CDR3 is TGCAGTGCTGGGGGACTAGCGGGAAAAGAGGAGACCCAGTACTTC.

The sample holds many counts of this clonotype. This chain uses TRBV3-1 with TRBJ2-7; 9 positions agree with TRBD2. This CDR3 is built from 15 residues. Germline V gene lookup returns CDR1 LGHDT and CDR2 YNNKEL (reference sequence). With 4 bases clipped from V and 5 bases from J, the junction kept 9 bases outside the gene matches. The CDR3 region is CASSPPGLALDEQYF. As DNA, the CDR3 is TGTGCCAGCAGCCCACCGGGACTAGCCTTGGACGAGCAGTACTTC.

Here the CDR3 DNA reads TGTGCCAGTAGTATTCGACGCGGAAGCTCCTATAATTCACCCCTCCACTTT. Its translation is CASSIRRGSSYNSPLHF. The V gene is TRBV19, the J gene TRBJ1-6; D unresolved. With 3 bases removed from V and 0 bases from J, the gap between germline ends came to 12 bases. The CDR3 runs to 17 residues. From germline, CDR1 is LNHDA and CDR2 SQIVND (reference sequence).

This clonotype was detected many times. The chain links TRBV10-3 to TRBJ2-5; the D is unclear. V lost 0 bases and J lost 4, with 12 bases in between. This CDR3 comprises 15 residues. The germline V gene encodes CDR1 ENHRY and CDR2 SYGVKD. This CDR3 reads CAISESAYTSETQYF. CDR3 nucleotides: TGTGCCATCAGTGAGTCGGCATACACATCAGAGACCCAGTACTTC.

This clonotype was counted ten times or more. This sequence joins TRBV11-1 and TRBJ1-1; TRBD1 aligns across 7 bases. Unmatched junction bases numbered 5, after V lost 4 bases and J lost 0 bases. Germline V gene sequence: CDR1 SGHAT, CDR2 FQDESV (reference sequence). The CDR3 is 15 amino acids. CDR3 region: CASSSWDSLNTEAFF. The DNA of the CDR3 is TGTGCCAGCAGCTCGTGGGACAGCTTGAACACTGAAGCTTTCTTT.

In this sample, this clonotype turned up a few times. The chain joins TRBV24-1 to TRBJ1-5; D unclear. V was pared by 1 base and J by 3 bases, with 3 bases between. Germline V lookup: CDR1 KGHDR, CDR2 SFDVKD. The CDR3 extends over 13 amino acids. The CDR3 sequence is CATSDFPNQPQHF. The DNA for the CDR3 is TGTGCCACCAGTGATTTCCCCAATCAGCCCCAGCATTTT.

Points on this clonotype: Possible read error: a much larger clone is one base away. V usage is TRBV6-1 and J usage is TRBJ2-7; no definite D call. This CDR3 has 14 amino acids. The germline CDR1 and CDR2 sequences are MNHNS and SASEGT. Trimming took off 6 bases at V and 0 bases at J, with 12 bases between the two ends. CDR3 residues: CASRKGWSSYEQYF. The CDR3 DNA reads as TGTGCCAGCAGGAAAGGTTGGAGCTCCTACGAGCAGTACTTC.

Only a few counts were recorded for this clonotype. The chain carries TRBV30 and TRBJ1-4; 11 bases are shared with TRBD1. Trimming removed 0 bases from V and 7 bases from J; junction bases left unmatched: 4. Germline V lookup: CDR1 GTSNPN, CDR2 SVGIG (reference sequence). The CDR3 is 15 residues long. In nucleotides, the CDR3 is TGTGCCTGGAGTGTACTGGGACAGGGGGGTGAAAAACTGTTTTTT. Its translation: CAWSVLGQGGEKLFF.